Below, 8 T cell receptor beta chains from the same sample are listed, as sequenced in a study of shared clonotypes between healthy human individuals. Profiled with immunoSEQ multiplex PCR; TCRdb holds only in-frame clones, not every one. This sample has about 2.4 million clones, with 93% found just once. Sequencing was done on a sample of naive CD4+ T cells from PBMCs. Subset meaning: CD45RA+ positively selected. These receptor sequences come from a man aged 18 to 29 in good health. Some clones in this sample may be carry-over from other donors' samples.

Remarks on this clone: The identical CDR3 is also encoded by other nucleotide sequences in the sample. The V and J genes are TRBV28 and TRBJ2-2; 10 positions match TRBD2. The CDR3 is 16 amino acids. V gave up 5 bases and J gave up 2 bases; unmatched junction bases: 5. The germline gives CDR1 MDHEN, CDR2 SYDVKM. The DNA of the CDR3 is TGTGCCAGCAGTCCTAGCGGGAGAGGCAACACCGGGGAGCTGTTTTTT. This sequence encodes CASSPSGRGNTGELFF.

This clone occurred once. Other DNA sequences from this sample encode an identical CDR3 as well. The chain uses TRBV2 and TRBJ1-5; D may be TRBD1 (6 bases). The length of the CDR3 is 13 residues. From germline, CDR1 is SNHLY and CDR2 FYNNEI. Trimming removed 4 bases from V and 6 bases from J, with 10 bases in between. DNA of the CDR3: TGTGCCAGCAGTGCGGAAGGGGGTCAGCCCCAGCATTTT. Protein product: CASSAEGGQPQHF.

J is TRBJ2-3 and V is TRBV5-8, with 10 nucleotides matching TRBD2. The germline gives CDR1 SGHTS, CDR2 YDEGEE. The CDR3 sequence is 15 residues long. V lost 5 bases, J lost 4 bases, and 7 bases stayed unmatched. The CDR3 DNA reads TGTGCCAGCAGTAGGGGGACTAGCGATGCAGATACGCAGTATTTT. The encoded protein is CASSRGTSDADTQYF.

The CDR3 reads CAWRSRGAGELFF. As DNA, the CDR3 is TGTGCCTGGAGGTCGCGGGGGGCCGGGGAGCTGTTTTTT. This chain links TRBV30 with TRBJ2-2; TRBD2 matches 8 bases. The CDR3 has 13 residues. Germline loops: CDR1 GTSNPN, CDR2 SVGIG (reference sequence). V lost 3 bases, J lost 6 bases, and 3 bases stayed unmatched.

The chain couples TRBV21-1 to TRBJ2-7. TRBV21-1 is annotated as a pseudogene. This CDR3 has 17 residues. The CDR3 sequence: CASSKVFKEDRRYEQYF. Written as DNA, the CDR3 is TGTGCCAGCAGCAAAGTTTTTAAGGAAGATAGAAGATACGAGCAGTACTTC.

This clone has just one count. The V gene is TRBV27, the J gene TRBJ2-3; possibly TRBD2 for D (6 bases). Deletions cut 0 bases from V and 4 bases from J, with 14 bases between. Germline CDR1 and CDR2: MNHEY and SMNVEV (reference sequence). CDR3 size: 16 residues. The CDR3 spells CASSLSLGGPPDTQYF. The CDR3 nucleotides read TGTGCCAGCAGTTTATCCCTCGGGGGTCCCCCAGATACGCAGTATTTT.

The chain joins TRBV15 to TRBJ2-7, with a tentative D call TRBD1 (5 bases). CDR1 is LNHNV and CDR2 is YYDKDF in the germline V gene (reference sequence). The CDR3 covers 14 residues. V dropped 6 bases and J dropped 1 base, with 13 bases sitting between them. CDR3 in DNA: TGTGCCACCAGTCTGGGGCGAATATCCTACGAGCAGTACTTC. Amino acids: CATSLGRISYEQYF.

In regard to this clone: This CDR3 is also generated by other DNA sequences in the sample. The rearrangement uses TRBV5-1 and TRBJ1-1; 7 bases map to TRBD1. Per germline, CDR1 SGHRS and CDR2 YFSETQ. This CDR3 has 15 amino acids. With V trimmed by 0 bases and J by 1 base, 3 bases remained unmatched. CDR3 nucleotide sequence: TGCGCCAGCAGCTTGGGACAGGGAAAGAACACTGAAGCTTTCTTT. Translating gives CASSLGQGKNTEAFF.